A selection of T cell receptor beta chains follows, all from one sample in a study of OX40 agonist ivuxolimab in advanced cancers. Method: immunoSEQ multiplex PCR; TCRdb's copy keeps in-frame clones and lacks some. The table has around 46,000 clones, approximately 89% seen once; the top ten hold around 11%. This material consisted of CD4+ or CD8+ T cells sorted from blood, taken in a trial of the OX40 agonist ivuxolimab. These receptors all come from an adult with an advanced solid tumor such as melanoma, head and neck, liver or kidney cancer. Both conserved end residues are part of each CDR3. The order of the fields is D gene, clone size, J gene, V gene, CDR3 protein, CDR3 DNA. A D gene is named only where the DNA matches it firmly. Size is omitted from some rows. Given values are once, few, many or a class for expanded clones.

>TRBD1|NA|TRBJ2-7|TRBV9
CASSGDRGPYEQYF
TGTGCCAGCAGCGGAGACAGGGGTCCCTACGAGCAGTACTTC
>NA|NA|TRBJ2-3|TRBV6-5
CASSFWGADTQYF
TGTGCCAGCAGTTTTTGGGGAGCAGATACGCAGTATTTT
>NA|NA|TRBJ2-2|TRBV5-4
CASRTGTHPAGELFF
TGTGCCAGCAGAACCGGGACCCACCCTGCCGGGGAGCTGTTTTTT
>NA|NA|TRBJ2-5|TRBV28
CASSLSTGRATQYF
TGTGCCAGCAGTTTATCAACAGGTCGTGCGACCCAGTACTTC
>NA|NA|TRBJ2-3|TRBV19
CASSSSTYTDTQYF
TGTGCCAGTAGTTCCTCTACCTACACAGATACGCAGTATTTT
>TRBD1|NA|TRBJ1-2|TRBV4-1
CASSQEARGSGDGYTF
TGCGCCAGCAGCCAAGAGGCCAGGGGGAGTGGCGATGGCTACACCTTC
>NA|NA|TRBJ2-1|TRBV30
CAWSVGLDGSYNEQFF
TGTGCCTGGAGTGTAGGACTGGATGGGTCCTACAATGAGCAGTTCTTC
>NA|NA|TRBJ2-2|TRBV4-3
CASSQKLLPSSGTGELFF
TGCGCCAGCAGCCAAAAGTTGTTGCCTAGCTCCGGCACCGGGGAGCTGTTTTTT
>TRBD1|NA|TRBJ1-4|TRBV7-9
CASSPEDRVGEKLFF
TGTGCCAGCAGCCCGGAGGACAGGGTCGGGGAAAAACTGTTTTTT
>NA|NA|TRBJ2-7|TRBV5-4
CASSLGWGKNEQYF
TGTGCCAGCAGCTTGGGTTGGGGTAAGAACGAGCAGTACTTC
>NA|NA|TRBJ2-1|TRBV9
CASSAGYYNEQFF
TGTGCCAGCAGCGCCGGTTACTACAATGAGCAGTTCTTC
>NA|NA|TRBJ1-1|TRBV4-2
CASSPEDAPVAEAFF
TGTGCCAGCAGCCCAGAGGACGCTCCTGTGGCTGAAGCTTTCTTT
>TRBD1|once|TRBJ1-5|TRBV29-1
CSVMTGDGNQPQHF
TGCAGCGTCATGACAGGGGATGGTAATCAGCCCCAGCATTTT
>TRBD1|NA|TRBJ2-1|TRBV7-9
CASRKGTGSYNEQFF
TGTGCCAGCAGAAAGGGGACAGGATCCTACAATGAGCAGTTCTTC
>NA|few|TRBJ1-2|TRBV7-9
CASSSPYGYTF
TGTGCCAGCAGCTCCCCGTATGGCTACACCTTC
>TRBD2|NA|TRBJ2-3|TRBV9
CASSHPLAGGPSDTQYF
TGTGCCAGCAGCCACCCCCTAGCGGGGGGGCCCTCAGATACGCAGTATTTT
>NA|NA|TRBJ1-2|TRBV9
CASSPDENFYGYTF
TGTGCCAGCAGCCCCGACGAGAATTTCTATGGCTACACCTTC
>TRBD1|once|TRBJ1-3|TRBV9
CASSVARTGGNTIYF
TGTGCCAGCAGCGTAGCTCGGACAGGGGGAAACACCATATATTTT
>NA|NA|TRBJ1-1|TRBV30
CAWDEAFF
TGTGCCTGGGATGAAGCTTTCTTT
>NA|NA|TRBJ1-3|TRBV5-5
CASSLGGSPGNTIYF
TGTGCCAGCAGCTTGGGGGGGTCCCCTGGAAACACCATATATTTT
>NA|NA|TRBJ2-7|TRBV11-1
CASSPSGDEQYF
TGTGCCAGCAGCCCCTCTGGGGACGAGCAGTACTTC
>NA|NA|TRBJ2-1|TRBV18
CASSLSYNEQFF
TGTGCCAGCTCTCTCTCCTACAATGAGCAGTTCTTC
>TRBD2|NA|TRBJ2-2|TRBV7-6
CASSLRLAGVNTGELFF
TGTGCCAGCAGCTTAAGGCTAGCGGGAGTAAACACCGGGGAGCTGTTTTTT
>NA|NA|TRBJ2-7|TRBV6-5
CASSEGRLRYEQYF
TGTGCCAGCAGTGAGGGTCGTCTTCGCTACGAGCAGTACTTC
>NA|NA|TRBJ1-5|TRBV27
CASRPGISNQPQHF
TGTGCCAGCAGGCCCGGGATTTCCAATCAGCCCCAGCATTTT
>TRBD2|once|TRBJ2-2|TRBV9
CASSAPSGRGGVAGELFF
TGTGCCAGCAGCGCCCCTTCGGGACGGGGGGGCGTGGCCGGGGAGCTGTTTTTT
>NA|NA|TRBJ1-2|TRBV5-1
CASSYTGGYGYTF
TGCGCCAGCAGTTACACCGGGGGATATGGCTACACCTTC
>NA|NA|TRBJ2-2|TRBV28
CASTSNHMTGKIGAGELFF
TGTGCCAGCACTTCGAACCATATGACAGGAAAGATAGGCGCCGGGGAGCTGTTTTTT
>NA|NA|TRBJ1-2|TRBV19
CAISMAGDGYTF
TGTGCCATATCTATGGCAGGGGATGGCTACACCTTC
>NA|NA|TRBJ2-7|TRBV7-9
CASSPRWGVNEQYF
TGTGCCAGCAGCCCCCGGTGGGGGGTAAACGAGCAGTACTTC
>TRBD1|NA|TRBJ2-7|TRBV5-4
CASSLAGTGPYEQYF
TGTGCCAGCAGCTTGGCGGGGACAGGACCCTACGAGCAGTACTTC